This T cell receptor (beta chain) was retrieved from a study of human T cells and chemical hapten exposure. Germline V gene data show CDR1 as SEHNR and CDR2 as FQNEAQ (reference sequence). The CDR3 runs 16 residues. After removal of 7 bases from V and 5 bases from J, the junction contained 12 bases not matched to a gene. TCRdb used MiXCR to reprocess the RACE reads, holding one entry per CDR3 protein. The sample records about 160,000 distinct CDR3 sequences, about 30% being singletons. Time point: patch test 3, about 24 weeks after DPC sensitization. Treatment defined: therapeutic diphenylcyclopropenone sensitization with weekly scalp DPC.

V is TRBV7-9 and J is TRBJ2-2; 8 nucleotides line up with TRBD2. The source is a woman younger than 30 with alopecia areata. Some clones in this sample may be carry-over from other donors' samples. The material was whole blood, obtained in connection with sensitization to the hapten diphenylcyclopropenone (DPC). CDR3 sequence (DNA): TGTGCCAGCACCCCTGTGCTGCCTAGCGGGACCGGGGAGCTGTTTTTT. Its translation is CASTPVLPSGTGELFF.